One sample yielded the 11 T cell receptor beta chains listed below, sequenced in a study of cytomegalovirus exposure and HLA in healthy donors. The assay was immunoSEQ multiplex PCR, and TCRdb's table has in-frame clones only and misses some. This sample has roughly 190,000 clones, with 86% found just once. Sample: PBMCs. The receptor source for this set is a young woman in good health and CMV-seronegative.

The chain links TRBV7-9 to TRBJ2-7, with 7 bases aligning to TRBD2. In germline, CDR1 is SEHNR, CDR2 FQNEAQ (reference sequence). V was clipped by 1 base and J by 3 bases; unmatched bases: 3. The CDR3 spans 14 residues. The CDR3 bases are TGTGCCAGCAGCTTAGGGCTAGCGGACTACGAGCAGTACTTC. Translated: CASSLGLADYEQYF.

This chain uses TRBV11-2 with TRBJ1-6, with 7 bases lining up with TRBD1. Germline V gene data show CDR1 as SGHAT and CDR2 as FQNNGV. The CDR3 length is 19 residues. Germline trimming cut 1 base from V and 6 bases from J; bases unmatched to any gene: 15. CDR3 in amino acids: CASSLGGIRGTVTNSPLHF. The CDR3 bases are TGTGCCAGCAGCTTAGGGGGGATTAGAGGGACAGTGACTAATTCACCCCTCCACTTT.

This chain joins TRBV2 and TRBJ1-2; tentatively, D is TRBD1 (6 bases). Trimming left V 6 bases short and J 0 bases short, with 11 bases between. The CDR3 is 14 residues long. Germline V gives CDR1 SNHLY, CDR2 FYNNEI. The CDR3 protein is CASRGQFSNYGYTF. The CDR3 DNA is TGTGCCAGCAGAGGACAGTTTTCTAACTATGGCTACACCTTC.

This chain links TRBV5-7 with TRBJ2-6; D remains unclear. TRBV5-7 is an ORF for which the function is uncertain. Trimming cost V 7 bases and J 4 bases, with 6 bases left between them. The CDR3 contains 12 residues. CDR3: CASARGANVLTF. CDR3 bases: TGTGCCAGCGCCAGGGGGGCCAACGTCCTGACTTTC.

This clone was observed once. CDR3 nucleotide sequence: TGTGCCTGGAGTGTACCGGGACAGGGGGAGTACGAGCAGTACTTC. The encoded protein is CAWSVPGQGEYEQYF. The chain carries TRBV30 and TRBJ2-7; 11 nucleotides match TRBD1. The V segment lost 0 bases and the J segment 4 bases; nucleotides outside the gene matches: 5. The CDR3 runs to 15 residues. The germline V gene encodes CDR1 GTSNPN and CDR2 SVGIG (reference sequence).

The V gene is TRBV6-4, the J gene TRBJ2-7, with 9 nucleotides matching TRBD1. The germline V gene has CDR1 MRHNA and CDR2 SNTAGT. The CDR3 totals 14 residues. With V trimmed by 8 bases and J by 2 bases, 7 bases remained unmatched. The CDR3 nucleotides read TGTGCCAGCTCCCAGACAGGGGGGGCCTACGAGCAGTACTTC. Protein sequence: CASSQTGGAYEQYF.

The chain is built from TRBV11-2 and TRBJ2-7; possibly TRBD1 for D (5 bases). The V end lost 0 bases, the J end lost 2 bases, and 14 bases lay between the germline ends. The germline gives CDR1 SGHAT, CDR2 FQNNGV. This CDR3 has 16 residues. The CDR3 sequence is CASSLDQGLRTYEQYF. The CDR3 nucleotides read TGTGCCAGCAGCTTAGATCAGGGCCTGAGAACCTACGAGCAGTACTTC. Combining the CDR3 with reference TRBV11-2 and TRBJ2-7 gives the whole variable domain EAGVAQSPRYKIIEKRQSVAFWCNPISGHATLYWYQQILGQGPKLLIQFQNNGVVDDSQLPKDRFSAERLKGVDSTLKIQPAKLEDSAVYLCASSLDQGLRTYEQYFGPGTRLTVT.

The chain employs TRBV5-4 and TRBJ2-7, with 11 bases lining up with TRBD2. Losses at the gene ends were 5 bases for V and 3 bases for J; bases not matched to a gene: 10. This CDR3 is built from 16 residues. Germline values: CDR1 SGHNT, CDR2 YYREEE (reference sequence). The CDR3 DNA reads TGTGCCAGCAGGGAATCCGGGACTAGCGGTCGCTACGAGCAGTACTTC. This gives the protein CASRESGTSGRYEQYF.

The chain uses TRBV2 and TRBJ1-6, with unresolved D. V was pared by 9 bases and J by 8 bases, with 8 bases between. The germline V gene has CDR1 SNHLY and CDR2 FYNNEI. The CDR3 runs 11 residues. The CDR3 protein is CASRVDSPLHF. CDR3 in DNA: TGTGCCAGTCGAGTAGATTCACCCCTCCACTTT.

This sequence joins TRBV7-9 and TRBJ1-4; perhaps TRBD1 as D (6 bases). CDR1 is SEHNR and CDR2 is FQNEAQ in the germline V gene (reference sequence). The CDR3 runs 18 residues. The V end was cut by 5 bases, the J end by 3 bases, with 22 bases between. DNA for the CDR3: TGTGCCAGCAGCAGACAACAAGGGGGACCAAGGTCTAATGAAAAACTGTTTTTT. This translates into CASSRQQGGPRSNEKLFF.

The chain couples TRBV25-1 to TRBJ2-1, with a weak D call TRBD2 (6 bases). The CDR3 totals 12 residues. Between the trimmed V and J ends, which lost 10 bases and 9 bases, there was a span of 16 bases. The germline V gene encodes CDR1 MGHDK and CDR2 SYGVNS. CDR3: CAMGGSVGEQFF. CDR3 bases: TGTGCCATGGGGGGTAGCGTAGGTGAGCAGTTCTTC.